The subject of this entry is one T cell receptor beta chain. The antigen remains unidentified. CD45RO-negative, CCR7-selected cells formed the naive CD8 fraction, which excluded terminally differentiated effector memory CD45RA+ cells. These data are taken from a study of shared clonotypes between healthy human individuals. General study results and limits: Sampling covered blood only; tissue repertoires likely differ. Naive CD4 clonotypes were shared across several donors at 5% to 6%.

Data came from immunoSEQ multiplex PCR; TCRdb stores just in-frame clones and leaves some out. This sample has around 2,000,000 clones, with over 85% found just once. With V trimmed by 4 bases and J by 4 bases, 5 bases remained unmatched. CDR3 size: 15 residues. From germline, CDR1 is MGHRA and CDR2 YSYEKL. The specimen sequenced was naive CD8+ T cells sorted from blood. The sequence was obtained from a man aged 18 to 30 in good health. The chain carries TRBV4-1 and TRBJ2-7, with TRBD2 matching 12 bases. The CDR3 here is CASSPTSGSAYEQYF. The CDR3 bases are TGCGCCAGCAGCCCGACTAGCGGGAGCGCTTACGAGCAGTACTTC.